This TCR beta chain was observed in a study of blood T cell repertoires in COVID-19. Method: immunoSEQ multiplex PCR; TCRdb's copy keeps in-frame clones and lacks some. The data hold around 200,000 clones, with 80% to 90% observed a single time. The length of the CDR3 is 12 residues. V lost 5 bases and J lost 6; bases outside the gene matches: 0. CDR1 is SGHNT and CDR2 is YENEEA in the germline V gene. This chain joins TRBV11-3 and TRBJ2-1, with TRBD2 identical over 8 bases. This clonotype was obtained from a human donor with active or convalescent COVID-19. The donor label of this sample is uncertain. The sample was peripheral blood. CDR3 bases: TGTGCCAGCAGCGGGACTAGCAATGAGCAGTTCTTC. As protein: CASSGTSNEQFF. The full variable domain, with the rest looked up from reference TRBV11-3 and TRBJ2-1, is EAGVVQSPRYKIIEKKQPVAFWCNPISGHNTLYWYLQNLGQGPELLIRYENEEAVDDSQLPKDRFSAERLKGVDSTLKIQPAELGDSAVYLCASSGTSNEQFFGPGTRLTVL.